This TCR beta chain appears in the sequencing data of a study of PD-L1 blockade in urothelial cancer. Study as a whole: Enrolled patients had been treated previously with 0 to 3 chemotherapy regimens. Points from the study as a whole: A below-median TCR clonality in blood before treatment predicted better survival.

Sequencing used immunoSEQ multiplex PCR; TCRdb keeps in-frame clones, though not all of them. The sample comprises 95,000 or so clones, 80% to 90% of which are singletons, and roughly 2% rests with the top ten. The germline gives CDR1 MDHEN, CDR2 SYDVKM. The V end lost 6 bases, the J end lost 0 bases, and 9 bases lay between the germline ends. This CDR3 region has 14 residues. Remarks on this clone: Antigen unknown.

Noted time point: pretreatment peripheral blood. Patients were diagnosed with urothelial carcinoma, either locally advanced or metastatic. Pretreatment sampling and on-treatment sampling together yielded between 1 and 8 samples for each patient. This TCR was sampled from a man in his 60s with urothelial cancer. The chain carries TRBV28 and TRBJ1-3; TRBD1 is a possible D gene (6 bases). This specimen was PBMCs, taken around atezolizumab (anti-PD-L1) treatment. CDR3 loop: CASRDSLSGNTIYF. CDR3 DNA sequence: TGTGCCAGCAGGGACAGCCTCTCTGGAAACACCATATATTTT.